This section outlines one TCR beta chain sequence together with its context. Its antigen is currently unknown. The method was immunoSEQ multiplex PCR; TCRdb's version includes in-frame clones alone and lacks a portion of them. The sample consists of some 26,000 clones, about 83% of them appearing once. The sample comes from a study of PD-1 blockade in mismatch repair-deficient tumors. General observations from the study: Rapid post-treatment expansion, then contraction, generally preceding radiologic response, marked tumor-resident clones.

Mismatch repair deficiency was confirmed in all patients, by PCR or immunohistochemistry. TCRs were sequenced from a few patients responding to pembrolizumab. Specimen: peripheral blood, collected 12 weeks after starting pembrolizumab. The clonotype was recovered from an adult with mismatch repair-deficient cancer.

The CDR3 protein is CASSRDGQNLGFTEAFF. The CDR3 coding sequence is TGTGCCAGCAGCCGGGACGGACAAAACTTGGGGTTCACTGAAGCTTTCTTT. The chain links TRBV11-2 to TRBJ1-1; tentatively, D is TRBD1 (5 bases). CDR1 is SGHAT and CDR2 is FQNNGV in the germline V gene. CDR3 length: 17 amino acids. V shed 5 bases and J shed 4 bases, with 23 bases lying between them.